Shown below are 5 T cell receptor beta chains from a single sample sequenced in a study of blood T cells in healthy people across ages. Primers used in a second PCR of about 6 to 11 cycles were a sample-barcoded 5' primer and a J-beta primer mix. TCRdb called the 5' RACE reads again in MiXCR, with one record for every CDR3 protein. The sample holds some 880,000 distinct CDR3 sequences; approximately 35% are singletons and the top ten take roughly 13%. The sequenced sample was blood. Receptors originate from a man in his late teens or twenties in good health.

A few counts support this clonotype. The chain is built from TRBV4-3 and TRBJ1-6; 7 nucleotides match TRBD1. V was clipped by 3 bases and J by 5 bases; unmatched bases: 7. CDR1 is LGHNA and CDR2 is YSLEER in the germline V gene. This CDR3 is 16 amino acids long. The CDR3 loop is CASSQDPGGNNSPLHF. The CDR3 coding sequence is TGCGCCAGCAGCCAGGACCCAGGGGGAAATAATTCACCCCTCCACTTT.

This clonotype has ten or more counts. The genes are TRBV6-6 and TRBJ2-7; 8 nucleotides line up with TRBD1. Trimming at V came to 0 bases and at J to 5 bases, leaving 6 bases not matched to a gene. CDR3 size: 15 residues. Germline V gene lookup returns CDR1 MNHNY and CDR2 SVGAGI (reference sequence). The CDR3 loop reads CASSYSTDRGDEQYF. In DNA form, the CDR3 reads TGTGCCAGCAGTTACTCGACCGACAGGGGTGACGAGCAGTACTTC.

CDR3 protein: CSAAPPSGGEQFF. CDR3 bases: TGCAGTGCTGCCCCCCCTAGCGGGGGGGAGCAGTTCTTC. The genes are TRBV20-1 and TRBJ2-1; 11 bases agree with TRBD2. Germline CDR1 DFQATT, CDR2 SNEGSKA (reference sequence). The CDR3 covers 13 residues. V lost 5 bases to trimming and J lost 10 bases; unmatched junction nucleotides: 7.

In its sample, this clonotype was seen many times. The rearrangement links TRBV4-1 to TRBJ2-5; D call uncertain. Trimming shortened V by 1 base and J by 2 bases, and 11 bases separated the two germline ends. The germline CDR1 and CDR2 sequences are MGHRA and YSYEKL. The CDR3 is made up of 15 amino acids. The CDR3 loop reads CASSQASRSQETQYF. In DNA form, the CDR3 reads TGCGCCAGCAGCCAAGCGAGTCGGAGTCAAGAGACCCAGTACTTC.

This clonotype has more than one count but fewer than ten. The chain carries TRBV7-2 and TRBJ2-4; D ambiguous. This CDR3 region has 14 residues. The germline V and J ends were trimmed by 6 bases and 1 base, with 10 bases remaining between them. Germline V gives CDR1 SGHTA, CDR2 FQGNSA. The CDR3 is CASSSASAKNIQYF. CDR3 nucleotides: TGTGCCAGCAGTTCGGCGAGTGCCAAAAACATTCAGTACTTC. Full variable domain (outside the CDR3, taken from reference TRBV7-2 and TRBJ2-4): GAGVSQSPSNKVTEKGKDVELRCDPISGHTALYWYRQSLGQGLEFLIYFQGNSAPDKSGLPSDRFSAERTGGSVSTLTIQRTQQEDSAVYLCASSSASAKNIQYFGAGTRLSVL.